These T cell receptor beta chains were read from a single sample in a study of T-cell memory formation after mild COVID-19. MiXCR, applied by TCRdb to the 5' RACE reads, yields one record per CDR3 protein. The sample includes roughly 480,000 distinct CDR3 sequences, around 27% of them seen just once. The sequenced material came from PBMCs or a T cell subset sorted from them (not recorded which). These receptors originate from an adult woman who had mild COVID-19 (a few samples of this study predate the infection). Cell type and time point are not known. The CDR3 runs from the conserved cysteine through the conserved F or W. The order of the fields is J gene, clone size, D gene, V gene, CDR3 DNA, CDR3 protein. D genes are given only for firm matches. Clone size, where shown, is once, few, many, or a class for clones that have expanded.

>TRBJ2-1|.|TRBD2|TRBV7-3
TGTGCCAGCAGCTTCGGACTAGCTGCCTACAATGAGCAGTTCTTC
CASSFGLAAYNEQFF
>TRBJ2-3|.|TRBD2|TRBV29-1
TGCAGCGTTGAAGTAAGCTTCGAACGTTTTGGGCGGGAGGCTCGGGATACGCAGTATTTT
CSVEVSFERFGREARDTQYF
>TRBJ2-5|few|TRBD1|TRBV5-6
TGTGCCAGCAGCTTGCGGACAGGGGGCTCAGAGACCCAGTACTTC
CASSLRTGGSETQYF
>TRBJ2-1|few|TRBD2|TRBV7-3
TGTGCCAGCAGCCTTCTAGCGGGCTCCTACAATGAGCAGTTCTTC
CASSLLAGSYNEQFF
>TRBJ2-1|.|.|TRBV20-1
TGCAGTGCCAACGACAGGAGCTATTACAATGAGCAGTTCTTC
CSANDRSYYNEQFF
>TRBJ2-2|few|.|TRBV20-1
TGCAGTGCTAACCCGCGGGGTCTTGGCACCGGGGAGCTGTTTTTT
CSANPRGLGTGELFF
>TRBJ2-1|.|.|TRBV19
TGTGCCAGTAGTGGAGGACTGGAATCCAATGAGCAGTTCTTC
CASSGGLESNEQFF
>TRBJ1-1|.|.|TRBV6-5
TGTGCCAGCAGGGGCCTCGGGCGGGGCACTGAAGCTTTCTTT
CASRGLGRGTEAFF
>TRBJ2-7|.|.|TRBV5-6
TGTGCCAGCAGCTTGATCGCCAGGGTCGAGCAGTACTTC
CASSLIARVEQYF
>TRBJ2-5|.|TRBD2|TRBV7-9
TGTGCCAGCGAGCCGGGGGGGGAGACCCAGTACTTC
CASEPGGETQYF
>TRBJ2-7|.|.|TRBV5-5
TGTGCCAGCAGCTTGTACCAACCCGGCCCCGACACGTCCTACGAGCAGTACTTC
CASSLYQPGPDTSYEQYF
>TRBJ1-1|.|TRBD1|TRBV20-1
TGCAGTGCTAGACGGGGACAGGGGGCGACGAACACTGAAGCTTTCTTT
CSARRGQGATNTEAFF
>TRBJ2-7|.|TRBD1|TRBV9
TGTGCCAGCAGCGTAGTCTCAGGGGGTGGCGAGCAGTACTTC
CASSVVSGGGEQYF
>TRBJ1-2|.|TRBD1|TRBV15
TGTGCCACCAGCAGAACAGGGGCGGCGCAGGGCTACACCTTC
CATSRTGAAQGYTF
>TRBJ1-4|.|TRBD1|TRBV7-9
TGTGCCAGCAGTAAACAGGGGGCTGGTAATGAAAAACTGTTTTTT
CASSKQGAGNEKLFF
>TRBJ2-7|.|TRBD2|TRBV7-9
TGTGCCAGCAGCCGACTAGCGGGAGTGGGCGAGCAGTACTTC
CASSRLAGVGEQYF
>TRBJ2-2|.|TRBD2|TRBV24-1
TGTGCCACCAGTGATTTGCGCCCCTCTACTAGCGGGATGGGCGCCGGGGAGCTGTTTTTT
CATSDLRPSTSGMGAGELFF
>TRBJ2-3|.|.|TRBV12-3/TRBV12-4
TGTGCCAGCAGTTTAAGGTCCACCCTGAGGGGCACAGATACGCAGTATTTT
CASSLRSTLRGTDTQYF
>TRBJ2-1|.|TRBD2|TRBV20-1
TGCAGTGCTAGGGCACTAGCGGGGGGAAGGAATGAGCAGTTCTTC
CSARALAGGRNEQFF
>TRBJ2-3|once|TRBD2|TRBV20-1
TGCAGTGCTATCGTCCCTCTAGCGGAGCGCACAGATACGCAGTATTTT
CSAIVPLAERTDTQYF
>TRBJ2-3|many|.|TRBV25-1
TGTGCCAGCAGTGACCGAATTAACACAGATACGCAGTATTTT
CASSDRINTDTQYF
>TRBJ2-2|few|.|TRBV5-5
TGTGCCAGCAGCTTACAGGACCGCACCGGGGAGCTGTTTTTT
CASSLQDRTGELFF
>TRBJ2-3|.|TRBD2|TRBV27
TGTGCCAGCAGTTTGCGACTAGCGGGAGGGCCGTTTAATACGCAGTATTTT
CASSLRLAGGPFNTQYF
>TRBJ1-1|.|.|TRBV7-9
TGTGCCGGCAGTCTGGACCGGCTGGAAGCTTTCTTT
CAGSLDRLEAFF
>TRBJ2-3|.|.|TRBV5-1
TGCGCCAGCAGCTTAGGGCTAGTGGGGATCACAGATACGCAGTATTTT
CASSLGLVGITDTQYF
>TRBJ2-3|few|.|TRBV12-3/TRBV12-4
TGTGCCAGCAGCCCCCAGACGTTTATGCCCGCCGGAGATACGCAGTATTTT
CASSPQTFMPAGDTQYF
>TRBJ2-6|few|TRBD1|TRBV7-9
TGTGCCAGCAGAGCCCTGAAGAGGGGGCCGACTGGGGCCAACGTCCTGACTTTC
CASRALKRGPTGANVLTF
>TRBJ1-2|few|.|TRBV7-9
TGTGCCAGCAGCTTCCAGGAGTTCTATGGCTACACCTTC
CASSFQEFYGYTF
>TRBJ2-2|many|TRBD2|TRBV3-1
TGTGCCAGCAGCCAAGATCGAAGCGGGGGGATATCCGGGGAGCTGTTTTTT
CASSQDRSGGISGELFF
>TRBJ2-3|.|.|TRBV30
TGTGCCTGGGCCCGGCCAGGGGGCACAGATACGCAGTATTTT
CAWARPGGTDTQYF
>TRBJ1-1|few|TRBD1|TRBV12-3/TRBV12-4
TGTGCCAGCACCCGGACAGGGAACACTGAAGCTTTCTTT
CASTRTGNTEAFF
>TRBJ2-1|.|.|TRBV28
TGTGCCAGCAGTTTACTCCCGGGGCGGAGCTCCTACAATGAGCAGTTCTTC
CASSLLPGRSSYNEQFF
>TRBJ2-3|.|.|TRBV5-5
TGTGCCAGCAGCTTGGTTGTCTTTCGAGATACGCAGTATTTT
CASSLVVFRDTQYF